This is a list of T cell receptor beta chains from one sample in a study of post-analysis software for immune sequencing data. TCRdb used MiXCR to reprocess the PCR reads, holding one entry per CDR3 protein. The sample contains about 770,000 distinct CDR3 sequences, about 43% of which appear only once. Sequences were obtained from blood. These receptors all come from a girl aged 10 to 17 with multiple sclerosis. CDR3s include the opening cysteine and the closing phenylalanine or tryptophan. The D gene is left open where the match is weak. Clone size is stated in some rows and not others, as once, few, many or a class when expanded.

J: TRBJ2-5
V: TRBV15
size: few
D: TRBD2
CDR3: CATSTLSGGAHETQYF
DNA: TGTGCCACCAGTACCCTCTCGGGGGGGGCGCACGAGACCCAGTACTTC

J: TRBJ2-2
V: TRBV5-1
size: few
D: .
CDR3: CASTQGVAARAGELFF
DNA: TGCGCCAGCACCCAGGGAGTAGCGGCGAGGGCCGGGGAGCTGTTTTTT

J: TRBJ2-1
V: TRBV7-3
size: .
D: TRBD2
CDR3: CASSQTSGTLNEQFF
DNA: TGTGCCAGCAGCCAGACTAGCGGGACGCTAAATGAGCAGTTCTTC

J: TRBJ2-5
V: TRBV15
size: .
D: .
CDR3: CATSTGKGIETQYF
DNA: TGTGCCACCAGCACCGGAAAGGGGATAGAGACCCAGTACTTC

J: TRBJ2-2
V: TRBV4-3
size: .
D: .
CDR3: CASSPPGASTGELFF
DNA: TGCGCCAGCAGCCCACCCGGGGCGTCCACCGGGGAGCTGTTTTTT

J: TRBJ1-1
V: TRBV7-9
size: .
D: .
CDR3: CASSHGPNMLNTEAFF
DNA: TGTGCCAGCAGCCACGGCCCTAACATGTTGAACACTGAAGCTTTCTTT

J: TRBJ2-7
V: TRBV27
size: .
D: TRBD2
CDR3: CASKRDPAYEQYF
DNA: TGTGCCAGCAAGCGGGACCCAGCCTACGAGCAGTACTTC

J: TRBJ1-5
V: TRBV2
size: .
D: TRBD1
CDR3: CASRGTGGFGNQPQHF
DNA: TGTGCCAGCAGGGGCACAGGGGGCTTTGGAAATCAGCCCCAGCATTTT

J: TRBJ1-4
V: TRBV12-3/TRBV12-4
size: many
D: .
CDR3: CASSSQTGEKLFF
DNA: TGTGCCAGCAGTAGCCAGACAGGTGAAAAACTGTTTTTT

J: TRBJ1-5
V: TRBV20-1
size: few
D: TRBD1
CDR3: CSARTGNQPQHF
DNA: TGCAGTGCTAGGACAGGGAATCAGCCCCAGCATTTT

J: TRBJ1-4
V: TRBV5-1
size: .
D: TRBD1
CDR3: CASSFLQGAANEKLFF
DNA: TGCGCCAGCAGCTTTTTACAGGGGGCCGCTAATGAAAAACTGTTTTTT

J: TRBJ2-1
V: TRBV6-6
size: .
D: .
CDR3: CASTKSDNEQFF
DNA: TGTGCCAGCACCAAGTCGGACAATGAGCAGTTCTTC

J: TRBJ2-5
V: TRBV15
size: .
D: TRBD2
CDR3: CATSSPVAGGHQETQYF
DNA: TGTGCCACCAGCAGTCCGGTAGCGGGAGGACACCAAGAGACCCAGTACTTC

J: TRBJ2-1
V: TRBV12-3/TRBV12-4
size: .
D: .
CDR3: CANLIGNEQFF
DNA: TGTGCCAATCTGATAGGCAATGAGCAGTTCTTC

J: TRBJ1-6
V: TRBV10-3
size: .
D: TRBD1
CDR3: CAISGRTGGRNSPLHF
DNA: TGTGCCATCAGTGGAAGGACAGGGGGCAGAAATTCACCCCTCCACTTT

J: TRBJ1-2
V: TRBV12-3/TRBV12-4
size: .
D: .
CDR3: CASSPGGSGYTF
DNA: TGTGCCAGCAGCCCGGGGGGAAGTGGCTACACCTTC

J: TRBJ1-1
V: TRBV12-3/TRBV12-4
size: .
D: TRBD1
CDR3: CASSSRGPEAFF
DNA: TGTGCCAGCAGTTCGAGGGGGCCGGAAGCTTTCTTT

J: TRBJ2-3
V: TRBV3-1
size: .
D: TRBD2
CDR3: CASSQYGTRSTDTQYF
DNA: TGTGCCAGCAGCCAATATGGGACTAGAAGCACAGATACGCAGTATTTT

J: TRBJ2-1
V: TRBV18
size: .
D: TRBD2
CDR3: CASSLEGTSGPYNEQFF
DNA: TGTGCCAGCTCACTCGAAGGGACTAGCGGACCTTACAATGAGCAGTTCTTC

J: TRBJ2-3
V: TRBV27
size: .
D: .
CDR3: CASSLLQTTDTQYF
DNA: TGTGCCAGCAGTTTGCTTCAAACCACAGATACGCAGTATTTT

J: TRBJ2-6
V: TRBV7-8
size: .
D: .
CDR3: CASREWGANVLTF
DNA: TGTGCCAGCAGGGAGTGGGGGGCCAACGTCCTGACTTTC

J: TRBJ2-1
V: TRBV7-9
size: few
D: .
CDR3: CASSLAEQFF
DNA: TGTGCCAGCAGCTTAGCTGAGCAGTTCTTC

J: TRBJ2-7
V: TRBV20-1
size: .
D: .
CDR3: CSASLDGSSYEQYF
DNA: TGCAGTGCTAGCCTCGACGGGAGCTCCTACGAGCAGTACTTC

J: TRBJ2-1
V: TRBV18
size: .
D: .
CDR3: CASSPPRVSGARSSYNEQFF
DNA: TGTGCCAGCTCACCACCGAGGGTCTCAGGGGCGAGAAGCTCCTACAATGAGCAGTTCTTC

J: TRBJ2-3
V: TRBV7-2
size: .
D: .
CDR3: CASRSGKAQYF
DNA: TGTGCCAGCAGATCGGGTAAAGCGCAGTATTTT

J: TRBJ2-1
V: TRBV14
size: once
D: TRBD2
CDR3: CASSPLWEGSYNEQFF
DNA: TGTGCCAGCAGCCCCCTATGGGAGGGCTCCTACAATGAGCAGTTCTTC

J: TRBJ2-5
V: TRBV12-3/TRBV12-4
size: few
D: TRBD2
CDR3: CASTLGASGPQETQYF
DNA: TGTGCCAGCACCTTGGGGGCTAGCGGGCCCCAAGAGACCCAGTACTTC

J: TRBJ1-2
V: TRBV5-1
size: few
D: TRBD1
CDR3: CASSPGQGQDGYTF
DNA: TGCGCCAGCAGCCCCGGACAGGGGCAGGATGGCTACACCTTC

J: TRBJ2-6
V: TRBV20-1
size: few
D: .
CDR3: CSARAYSGEGGANVLTF
DNA: TGCAGTGCTAGAGCATACTCAGGGGAGGGCGGGGCCAACGTCCTGACTTTC

J: TRBJ2-3
V: TRBV20-1
size: .
D: TRBD2
CDR3: CSARGTSGGAKDTQYF
DNA: TGCAGTGCTAGAGGGACTAGCGGGGGGGCGAAAGATACGCAGTATTTT

J: TRBJ2-7
V: TRBV20-1
size: .
D: TRBD2
CDR3: CSARKRGPYEQYF
DNA: TGCAGTGCTAGGAAGCGGGGGCCCTACGAGCAGTACTTC

J: TRBJ2-7
V: TRBV20-1
size: few
D: .
CDR3: CSAKWDGHYEQYF
DNA: TGCAGTGCTAAATGGGACGGGCACTACGAGCAGTACTTC

J: TRBJ1-6
V: TRBV7-6
size: .
D: TRBD1
CDR3: CASSSGGQENSPLHF
DNA: TGTGCCAGCAGTAGCGGGGGACAGGAGAACTCACCCCTCCACTTT

J: TRBJ1-2
V: TRBV24-1
size: .
D: TRBD1
CDR3: CATGDWGQGEGYTF
DNA: TGTGCCACCGGTGATTGGGGACAGGGTGAGGGCTACACCTTC

J: TRBJ2-7
V: TRBV3-1
size: few
D: .
CDR3: CASSQDTGGRCEQYF
DNA: TGTGCCAGCAGCCAAGATACGGGGGGCAGATGCGAGCAGTACTTC

J: TRBJ2-7
V: TRBV5-1
size: .
D: .
CDR3: CASSRGNGEQYF
DNA: TGCGCCAGCAGCCGAGGAAACGGCGAGCAGTACTTC

J: TRBJ2-3
V: TRBV20-1
size: .
D: TRBD2
CDR3: CSARGPRRASGSWNTQYF
DNA: TGCAGTGCTAGAGGTCCCAGAAGGGCTAGCGGGAGTTGGAATACGCAGTATTTT

J: TRBJ1-1
V: TRBV12-3/TRBV12-4
size: few
D: .
CDR3: CVSSLRVYEAFF
DNA: TGTGTCAGCAGTTTAAGGGTATATGAAGCTTTCTTT

J: TRBJ2-3
V: TRBV7-3
size: .
D: .
CDR3: CASTRQAGDTQYF
DNA: TGTGCCAGCACCCGACAGGCAGGGGATACGCAGTATTTT

J: TRBJ2-1
V: TRBV6-1
size: .
D: .
CDR3: CASSEAGGKNEQFF
DNA: TGTGCCAGCAGTGAAGCGGGAGGAAAGAATGAGCAGTTCTTC

J: TRBJ1-1
V: TRBV14
size: .
D: TRBD1
CDR3: CASSQLGTDVGAFF
DNA: TGTGCCAGCAGCCAACTAGGGACAGACGTAGGGGCTTTCTTT

J: TRBJ1-2
V: TRBV15
size: .
D: .
CDR3: CATSRAVSGSIYGYTF
DNA: TGTGCCACCAGCAGAGCGGTGTCGGGTAGTATCTATGGCTACACCTTC

J: TRBJ1-2
V: TRBV12-3/TRBV12-4
size: .
D: .
CDR3: CASTLNIDYGYTF
DNA: TGTGCCAGTACGCTGAATATAGACTATGGCTACACCTTC

J: TRBJ2-1
V: TRBV4-3
size: .
D: .
CDR3: CASSQGVGDAGPYNEQFF
DNA: TGCGCCAGCAGCCAAGGGGTGGGTGATGCCGGACCCTACAATGAGCAGTTCTTC

J: TRBJ2-7
V: TRBV20-1
size: once
D: .
CDR3: CSARDPWGNEQYF
DNA: TGCAGTGCTAGAGATCCCTGGGGTAACGAGCAGTACTTC

J: TRBJ2-3
V: TRBV6-4
size: .
D: .
CDR3: CASSGGETDTQYF
DNA: TGTGCCAGCAGTGGGGGTGAGACAGATACGCAGTATTTT

J: TRBJ1-1
V: TRBV12-3/TRBV12-4
size: .
D: .
CDR3: CASSLWRLNTEAFF
DNA: TGTGCCAGCAGTTTGTGGCGATTGAACACTGAAGCTTTCTTT

J: TRBJ2-7
V: TRBV7-2
size: .
D: .
CDR3: CASSFDRQYEQYF
DNA: TGTGCCAGCAGCTTTGACAGACAGTACGAGCAGTACTTC

J: TRBJ2-1
V: TRBV6-5
size: few
D: TRBD1
CDR3: CASSYSKGAHNEQFF
DNA: TGTGCCAGCAGTTACTCGAAGGGGGCCCACAATGAGCAGTTCTTC

J: TRBJ1-6
V: TRBV4-3
size: few
D: .
CDR3: CASSQYGRDILHF
DNA: TGCGCCAGCAGCCAATATGGCCGGGACATCCTCCACTTT

J: TRBJ1-1
V: TRBV15
size: .
D: .
CDR3: CATSRVPGDNTEAFF
DNA: TGTGCCACCAGCAGAGTCCCAGGGGATAACACTGAAGCTTTCTTT

J: TRBJ2-7
V: TRBV20-1
size: once
D: .
CDR3: CSARPRDYEQYF
DNA: TGCAGTGCTAGACCCAGGGACTACGAGCAGTACTTC

J: TRBJ2-1
V: TRBV4-3
size: .
D: .
CDR3: CASSQDVVPPYNEQFF
DNA: TGCGCCAGCAGCCAAGATGTGGTCCCCCCCTACAATGAGCAGTTCTTC